The rows below give T cell receptor beta chains drawn from one sample of a study of human T cells and chemical hapten exposure. TCRdb re-analysed the RACE reads in MiXCR, keeping a single row per CDR3 protein. The sample consists of 130,000 or so distinct CDR3 sequences, approximately 9.1% of them appearing once. Sequenced input: whole blood. The receptors here all came from a male donor in good health. Some clones in this sample may be carry-over from other donors' samples. The CDR3 runs from the conserved cysteine through the conserved F or W. The order of the fields is D gene, clone size, V gene, J gene, CDR3 protein, CDR3 DNA. A D gene is named only where the DNA matches it firmly. Clone size is given for some rows only: seen once, a few or many times, or a class if the clone is expanded.

NA	NA	TRBV5-1	TRBJ2-6	CASSPGTSGANVLTF	TGCGCCAGCAGCCCCGGGACCTCTGGGGCCAACGTCCTGACTTTC
TRBD1	NA	TRBV5-1	TRBJ2-7	CASSTGQGRASYEQYF	TGCGCCAGCAGTACAGGACAGGGCCGGGCGTCCTACGAGCAGTACTTC
NA	NA	TRBV12-5	TRBJ2-1	CASGLGQEWGNEQFF	TGTGCTAGTGGTTTGGGACAGGAATGGGGCAATGAGCAGTTCTTC
NA	many	TRBV6-2/TRBV6-3	TRBJ2-6	CASSYSSGANVLTF	TGTGCCAGCAGTTACAGCTCTGGGGCCAACGTCCTGACTTTC
NA	few	TRBV10-3	TRBJ1-1	CAISESMGEGTEAFF	TGTGCCATCAGTGAGTCGATGGGGGAGGGCACTGAAGCTTTCTTT
NA	NA	TRBV11-2	TRBJ2-1	CASSYRNNEQFF	TGTGCCAGCAGCTACCGAAACAATGAGCAGTTCTTC
NA	NA	TRBV4-1	TRBJ1-1	CASSQVGREAFF	TGCGCCAGCAGCCAAGTGGGGCGTGAAGCTTTCTTT
NA	few	TRBV6-2/TRBV6-3	TRBJ1-5	CASSPSLQGDNQPQHF	TGTGCCAGCAGTCCCTCCCTTCAGGGTGACAATCAGCCCCAGCATTTT
NA	many	TRBV10-3	TRBJ2-3	CAISASIRTDTQYF	TGTGCCATCAGTGCTAGCATACGCACAGATACGCAGTATTTT
TRBD1	few	TRBV24-1	TRBJ2-2	CATSESGGWGTGELFF	TGTGCCACCAGTGAATCAGGGGGCTGGGGAACCGGGGAGCTGTTTTTT
NA	NA	TRBV27	TRBJ1-6	CASSPINSPLHF	TGTGCCAGCAGTCCCATTAATTCACCCCTCCACTTT
NA	many	TRBV7-9	TRBJ2-2	CASSAVNTGELFF	TGTGCCAGCAGTGCAGTGAACACCGGGGAGCTGTTTTTT
TRBD1	NA	TRBV30	TRBJ2-1	CAWGGQSYNEQFF	TGTGCCTGGGGGGGACAGTCCTACAATGAGCAGTTCTTC
NA	few	TRBV27	TRBJ1-1	CASSSFLKWTEAFF	TGTGCCAGCAGTTCATTTCTTAAGTGGACAGAAGCTTTCTTT
NA	few	TRBV27	TRBJ2-1	CASSLGGRFFDEQFF	TGTGCCAGCAGTTTAGGTGGGAGGTTTTTCGATGAGCAGTTCTTC
TRBD1	many	TRBV5-5	TRBJ2-2	CASRDPGQGATGELFF	TGTGCCAGCAGGGATCCGGGACAGGGGGCCACCGGGGAGCTGTTTTTT
NA	few	TRBV7-9	TRBJ1-1	CGSGTNTEAFF	TGTGGCAGCGGGACGAACACTGAAGCTTTCTTT
TRBD1	many	TRBV12-5	TRBJ2-3	CASGLQGGTDTQYF	TGTGCTAGTGGTTTACAGGGGGGAACAGATACGCAGTATTTT
NA	few	TRBV5-1	TRBJ1-6	CASSLAWGNSPLHF	TGCGCCAGCAGCTTGGCTTGGGGGAATTCACCCCTCCACTTT
TRBD1	few	TRBV7-8	TRBJ1-4	CASSPGRTGGLNEKLFF	TGTGCCAGCAGCCCAGGCAGGACAGGGGGCCTTAATGAAAAACTGTTTTTT
NA	many	TRBV21-1	TRBJ2-7	CASGREYEQYF	TGTGCCAGCGGAAGAGAGTACGAGCAGTACTTC
TRBD2	NA	TRBV12-3/TRBV12-4	TRBJ2-3	CASSSGLAGARTDTQYF	TGTGCCAGCAGTTCCGGACTAGCGGGGGCCCGCACAGATACGCAGTATTTT
NA	many	TRBV29-1	TRBJ2-1	CSVRSTDTNEQFF	TGCAGCGTTCGTTCGACGGACACTAATGAGCAGTTCTTC
NA	NA	TRBV6-1	TRBJ2-5	CASSEDWTAWETQYF	TGTGCCAGCAGTGAAGATTGGACAGCATGGGAGACCCAGTACTTC
NA	NA	TRBV25-1	TRBJ2-2	CASRVQSNTGELFF	TGTGCCAGCCGGGTACAGTCGAACACCGGGGAGCTGTTTTTT
NA	few	TRBV6-5	TRBJ1-4	CASSYSSNSVEKLFF	TGTGCCAGCAGTTACTCGTCTAACAGCGTAGAAAAACTGTTTTTT
TRBD1	few	TRBV7-9	TRBJ2-5	CASSPPPGQGARGFQETQYF	TGTGCCAGCAGCCCGCCGCCGGGACAGGGGGCGCGGGGATTTCAGGAGACCCAGTACTTC
NA	many	TRBV6-2/TRBV6-3	TRBJ2-7	CASSLTRLYEQYF	TGTGCCAGCAGCTTGACACGATTGTATGAGCAGTACTTC
TRBD2	NA	TRBV5-1	TRBJ2-1	CASSLPKTSGGAKSEQFF	TGCGCCAGCAGCTTACCCAAGACTAGCGGGGGGGCGAAGAGTGAGCAGTTCTTC
TRBD2	few	TRBV11-2	TRBJ2-1	CASSITGGGNNEQFF	TGTGCCAGCAGCATTACGGGCGGGGGAAACAATGAGCAGTTCTTC
NA	NA	TRBV7-9	TRBJ2-7	CASSGRTYEQYF	TGTGCCAGCAGCGGCAGGACCTACGAGCAGTACTTC
NA	NA	TRBV6-2/TRBV6-3	TRBJ2-4	CASSYPRVAKNIQYF	TGTGCCAGCAGTTATCCGCGAGTAGCCAAAAACATTCAGTACTTC
NA	many	TRBV7-3	TRBJ2-3	CASSFEGGKDTQYF	TGTGCCAGCAGCTTTGAGGGGGGGAAAGATACGCAGTATTTT
TRBD1	many	TRBV7-6	TRBJ2-1	CASSPGQGGLYEQFF	TGTGCCAGCAGCCCGGGACAGGGGGGTCTCTATGAGCAGTTCTTC
NA	many	TRBV6-2/TRBV6-3	TRBJ1-1	CASSRTGNTEAFF	TGTGCCAGCAGTCGTACAGGGAACACTGAAGCTTTCTTT